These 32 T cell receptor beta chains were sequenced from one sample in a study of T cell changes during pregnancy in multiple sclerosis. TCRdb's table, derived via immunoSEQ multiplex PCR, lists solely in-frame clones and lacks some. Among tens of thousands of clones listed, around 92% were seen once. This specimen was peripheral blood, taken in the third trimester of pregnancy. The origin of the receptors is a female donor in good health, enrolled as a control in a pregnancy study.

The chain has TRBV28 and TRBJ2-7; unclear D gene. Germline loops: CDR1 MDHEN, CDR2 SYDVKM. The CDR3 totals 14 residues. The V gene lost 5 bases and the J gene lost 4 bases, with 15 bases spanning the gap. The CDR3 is CASSLPEPRYEQYF. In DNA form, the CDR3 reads TGTGCCAGCAGTCTCCCCGAGCCGCGTTACGAGCAGTACTTC.

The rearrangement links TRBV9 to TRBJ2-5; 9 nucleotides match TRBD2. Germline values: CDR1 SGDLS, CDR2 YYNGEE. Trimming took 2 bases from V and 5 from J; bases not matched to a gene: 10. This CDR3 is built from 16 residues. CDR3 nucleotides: TGTGCCAGCAGCGTCACTGGCGGGGGGGCCGAGGAGACCCAGTACTTC. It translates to CASSVTGGGAEETQYF.

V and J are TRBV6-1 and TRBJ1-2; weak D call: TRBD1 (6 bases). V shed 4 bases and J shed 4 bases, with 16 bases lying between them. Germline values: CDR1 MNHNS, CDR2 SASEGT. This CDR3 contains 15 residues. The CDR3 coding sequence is TGTGCCAGCAGTGGGGGGCCGGCCTCCTTCTATGGCTACACCTTC. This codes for CASSGGPASFYGYTF.

CDR3 bases: TGCGCCAGCAGCCTACAACTAGTCGGCCTTCTTCGGGAGTACACAGATACGCAGTATTTT. This gives the protein CASSLQLVGLLREYTDTQYF. This chain links TRBV5-1 with TRBJ2-3; tentative D call: TRBD2 (6 bases). V was cut by 4 bases and J by 2 bases, with 29 bases left in between. The CDR3 sequence is 20 residues long. From germline, CDR1 is SGHRS and CDR2 YFSETQ.

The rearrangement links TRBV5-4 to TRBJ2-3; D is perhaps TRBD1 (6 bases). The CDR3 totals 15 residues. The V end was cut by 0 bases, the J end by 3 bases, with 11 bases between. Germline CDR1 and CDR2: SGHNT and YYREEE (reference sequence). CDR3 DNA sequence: TGTGCCAGCAGCTTGGGCACAGGGACAACAGATACGCAGTATTTT. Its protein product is CASSLGTGTTDTQYF.

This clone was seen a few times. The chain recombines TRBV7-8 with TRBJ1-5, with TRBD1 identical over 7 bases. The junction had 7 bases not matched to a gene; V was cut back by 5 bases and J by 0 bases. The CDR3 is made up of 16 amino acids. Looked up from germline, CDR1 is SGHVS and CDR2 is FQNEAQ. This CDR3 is CASSPRQGNSNQPQHF. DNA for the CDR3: TGTGCCAGCAGCCCGAGACAGGGTAATAGCAATCAGCCCCAGCATTTT.

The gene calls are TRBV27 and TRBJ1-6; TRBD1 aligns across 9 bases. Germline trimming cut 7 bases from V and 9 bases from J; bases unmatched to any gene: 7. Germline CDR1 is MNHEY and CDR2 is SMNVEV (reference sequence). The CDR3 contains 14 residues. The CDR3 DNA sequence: TGTGCCAGCACCCCGACAGGGGGTGTTTCACCCCTCCACTTT. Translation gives CASTPTGGVSPLHF.

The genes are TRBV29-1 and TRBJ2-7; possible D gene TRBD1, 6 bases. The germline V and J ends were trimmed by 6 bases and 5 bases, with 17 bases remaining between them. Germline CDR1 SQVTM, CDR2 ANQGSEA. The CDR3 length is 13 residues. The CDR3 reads CSVHDTGLNEQYF. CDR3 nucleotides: TGCAGCGTCCACGATACAGGGCTCAACGAGCAGTACTTC.

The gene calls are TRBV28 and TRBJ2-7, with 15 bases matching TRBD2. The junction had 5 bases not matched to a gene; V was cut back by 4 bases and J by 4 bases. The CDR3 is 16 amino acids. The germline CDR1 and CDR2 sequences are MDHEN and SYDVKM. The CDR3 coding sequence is TGTGCCAGCAGTTCCGGGACTAGCGGGAGGCGATACGAGCAGTACTTC. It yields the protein CASSSGTSGRRYEQYF.

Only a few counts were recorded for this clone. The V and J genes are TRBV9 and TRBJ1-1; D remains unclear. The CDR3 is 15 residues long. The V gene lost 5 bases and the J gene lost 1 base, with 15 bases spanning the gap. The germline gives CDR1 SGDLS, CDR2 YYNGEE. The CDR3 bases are TGTGCCAGCAGTTGGGCCGGGGAAGGGAACACTGAAGCTTTCTTT. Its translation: CASSWAGEGNTEAFF.

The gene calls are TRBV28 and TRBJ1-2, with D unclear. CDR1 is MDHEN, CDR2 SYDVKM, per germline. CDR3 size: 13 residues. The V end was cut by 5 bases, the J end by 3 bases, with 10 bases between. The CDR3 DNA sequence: TGTGCCAGCAGTACCTTACAGCACTATGGCTACACCTTC. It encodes CASSTLQHYGYTF.

The CDR3 DNA reads as TGTGCCAGCAGTTACGAAGGGGCTGTCATAAGGGATGGCTACACCTTC. Translated: CASSYEGAVIRDGYTF. The genes are TRBV6-5 and TRBJ1-2; a weak D match, TRBD1 (5 bases). V was pared by 2 bases and J by 6 bases, with 19 bases between. Germline CDR1 is MNHEY and CDR2 is SVGAGI. The CDR3 runs to 16 residues.

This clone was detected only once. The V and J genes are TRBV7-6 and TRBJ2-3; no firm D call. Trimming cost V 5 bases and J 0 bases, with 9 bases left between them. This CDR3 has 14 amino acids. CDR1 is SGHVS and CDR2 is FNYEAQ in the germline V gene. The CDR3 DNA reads TGTGCCAGCAGCCCCGCCTATAGCACAGATACGCAGTATTTT. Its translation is CASSPAYSTDTQYF. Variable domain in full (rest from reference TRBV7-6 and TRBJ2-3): GAGVSQSPRYKVTKRGQDVALRCDPISGHVSLYWYRQALGQGPEFLTYFNYEAQQDKSGLPNDRFSAERPEGSISTLTIQRTEQRDSAMYRCASSPAYSTDTQYFGPGTRLTVL.

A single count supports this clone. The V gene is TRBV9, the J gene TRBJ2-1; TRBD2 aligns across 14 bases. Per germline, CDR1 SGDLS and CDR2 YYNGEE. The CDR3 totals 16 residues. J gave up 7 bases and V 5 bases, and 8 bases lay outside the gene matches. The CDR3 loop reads CASSLRLAGGPNEQFF. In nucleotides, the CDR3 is TGTGCCAGCAGTCTTAGACTAGCGGGGGGGCCGAATGAGCAGTTCTTC.

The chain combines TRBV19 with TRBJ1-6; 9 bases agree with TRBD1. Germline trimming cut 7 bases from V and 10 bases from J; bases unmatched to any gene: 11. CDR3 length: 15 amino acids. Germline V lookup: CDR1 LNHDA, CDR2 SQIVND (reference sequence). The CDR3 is CASKHRDRDGSPLHF. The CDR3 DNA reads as TGTGCCAGTAAGCACCGGGACAGGGATGGATCACCCCTCCACTTT.

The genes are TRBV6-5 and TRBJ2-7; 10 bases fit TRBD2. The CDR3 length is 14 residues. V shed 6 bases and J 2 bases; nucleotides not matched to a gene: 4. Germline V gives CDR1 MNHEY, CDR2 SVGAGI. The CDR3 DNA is TGTGCCAGCAGGCTAGCGGGGGATCCCTACGAGCAGTACTTC. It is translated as CASRLAGDPYEQYF.

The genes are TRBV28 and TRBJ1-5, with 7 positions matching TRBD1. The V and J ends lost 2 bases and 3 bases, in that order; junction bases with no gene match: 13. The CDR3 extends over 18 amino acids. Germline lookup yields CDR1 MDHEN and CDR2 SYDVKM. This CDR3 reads CASSLPEGDSNFNQPQHF. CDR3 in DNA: TGTGCCAGCAGTTTACCCGAGGGGGACAGCAACTTCAATCAGCCCCAGCATTTT.

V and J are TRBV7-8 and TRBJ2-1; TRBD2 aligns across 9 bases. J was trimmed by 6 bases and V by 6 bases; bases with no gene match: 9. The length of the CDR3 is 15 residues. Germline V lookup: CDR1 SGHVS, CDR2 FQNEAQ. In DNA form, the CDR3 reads TGTGCCAGCAGTTTTAGCGGGAGTTTCAGCAATGAGCAGTTCTTC. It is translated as CASSFSGSFSNEQFF.

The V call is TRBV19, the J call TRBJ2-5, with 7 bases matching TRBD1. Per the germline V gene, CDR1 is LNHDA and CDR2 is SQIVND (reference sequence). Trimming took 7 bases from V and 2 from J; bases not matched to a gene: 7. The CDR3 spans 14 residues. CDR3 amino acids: CASTPQGRQETQYF. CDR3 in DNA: TGTGCCAGTACTCCACAGGGGCGTCAAGAGACCCAGTACTTC.

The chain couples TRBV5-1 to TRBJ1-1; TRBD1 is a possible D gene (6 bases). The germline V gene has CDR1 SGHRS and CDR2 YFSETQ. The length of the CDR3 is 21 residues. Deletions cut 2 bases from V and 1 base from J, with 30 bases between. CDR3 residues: CASSFRQQGDLNKPKNTEAFF. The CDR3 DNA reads TGCGCCAGCAGCTTCCGTCAACAGGGTGACCTAAATAAACCTAAGAACACTGAAGCTTTCTTT.

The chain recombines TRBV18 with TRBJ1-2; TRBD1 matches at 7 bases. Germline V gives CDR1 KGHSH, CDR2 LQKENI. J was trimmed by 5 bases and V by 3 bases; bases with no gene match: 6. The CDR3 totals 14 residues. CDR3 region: CASSPGQITYGYTF. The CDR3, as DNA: TGTGCCAGCTCACCGGGACAGATCACTTATGGCTACACCTTC.

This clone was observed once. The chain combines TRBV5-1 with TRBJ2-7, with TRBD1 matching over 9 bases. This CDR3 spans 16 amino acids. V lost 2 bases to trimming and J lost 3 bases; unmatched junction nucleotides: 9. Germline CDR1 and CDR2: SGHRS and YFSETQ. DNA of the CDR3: TGCGCCAGCAGCTTCTCCTCCGGGACAGGGTTCTACGAGCAGTACTTC. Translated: CASSFSSGTGFYEQYF.

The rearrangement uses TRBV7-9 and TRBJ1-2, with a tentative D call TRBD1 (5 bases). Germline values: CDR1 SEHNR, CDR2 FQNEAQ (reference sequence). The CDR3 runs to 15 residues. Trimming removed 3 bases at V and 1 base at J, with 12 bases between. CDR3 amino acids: CASSLAGPNNYGYTF. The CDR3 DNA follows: TGTGCCAGCAGCTTGGCGGGACCTAATAACTATGGCTACACCTTC.

CDR3 loop: CASSPGVSSYEQYF. The CDR3 nucleotides read TGTGCCAGCAGCCCAGGCGTAAGCTCCTACGAGCAGTACTTC. The genes are TRBV7-9 and TRBJ2-7; unclear D gene. V lost 5 bases, J lost 0 bases, and 11 bases lay in between. Germline CDR1 reads SEHNR; CDR2 reads FQNEAQ (reference sequence). The CDR3 loop spans 14 amino acids.

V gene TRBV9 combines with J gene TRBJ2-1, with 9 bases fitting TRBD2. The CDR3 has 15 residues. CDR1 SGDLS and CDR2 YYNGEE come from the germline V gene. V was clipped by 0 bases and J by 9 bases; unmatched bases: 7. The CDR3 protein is CASSVARLAVREQFF. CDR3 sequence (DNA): TGTGCCAGCAGCGTAGCCAGACTAGCGGTGCGTGAGCAGTTCTTC.

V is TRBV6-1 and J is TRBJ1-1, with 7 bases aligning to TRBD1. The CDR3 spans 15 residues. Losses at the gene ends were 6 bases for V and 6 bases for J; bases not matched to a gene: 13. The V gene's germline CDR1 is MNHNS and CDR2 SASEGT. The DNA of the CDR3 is TGTGCCAGCAGCCACACCCTGACAGGGTCAGCTGAAGCTTTCTTT. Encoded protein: CASSHTLTGSAEAFF.

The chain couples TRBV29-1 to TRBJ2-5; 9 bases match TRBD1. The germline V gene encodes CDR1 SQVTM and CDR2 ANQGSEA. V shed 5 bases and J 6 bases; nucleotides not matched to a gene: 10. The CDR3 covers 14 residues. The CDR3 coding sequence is TGCAGCGTTAGGCCGGGACAGGGAACGAAGACCCAGTACTTC. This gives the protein CSVRPGQGTKTQYF. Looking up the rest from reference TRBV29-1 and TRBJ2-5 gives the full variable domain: SAVISQKPSRDICQRGTSLTIQCQVDSQVTMMFWYRQQPGQSLTLIATANQGSEATYESGFVIDKFPISRPNLTFSTLTVSNMSPEDSSIYLCSVRPGQGTKTQYFGPGTRLLVL.

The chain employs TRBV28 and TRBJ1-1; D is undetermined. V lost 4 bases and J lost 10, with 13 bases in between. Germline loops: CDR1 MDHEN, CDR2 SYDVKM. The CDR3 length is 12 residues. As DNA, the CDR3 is TGTGCCAGCAGTTCTGTCATGCTAAGAGCTTTCTTT. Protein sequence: CASSSVMLRAFF. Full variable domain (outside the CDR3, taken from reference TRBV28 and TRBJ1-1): DVKVTQSSRYLVKRTGEKVFLECVQDMDHENMFWYRQDPGLGLRLIYFSYDVKMKEKGDIPEGYSVSREKKERFSLILESASTNQTSMYLCASSSVMLRAFFGQGTRLTVV.

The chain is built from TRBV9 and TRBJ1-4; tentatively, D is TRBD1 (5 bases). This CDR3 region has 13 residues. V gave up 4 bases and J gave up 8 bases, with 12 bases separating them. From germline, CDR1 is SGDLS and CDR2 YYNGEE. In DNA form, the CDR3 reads TGTGCCAGCAGCACAAATGGGGCGGAAAAACTGTTTTTT. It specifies CASSTNGAEKLFF.

CDR3 region: CASSPIRASGGERYEQYF. CDR3 nucleotide sequence: TGTGCCAGCAGCCCTATTAGGGCTAGCGGGGGGGAGAGATACGAGCAGTACTTC. This chain uses TRBV11-2 with TRBJ2-7; 12 bases agree with TRBD2. The ends lost 5 bases at V and 4 bases at J; junction bases unmatched: 15. The CDR3 totals 18 residues. Germline loops: CDR1 SGHAT, CDR2 FQNNGV.

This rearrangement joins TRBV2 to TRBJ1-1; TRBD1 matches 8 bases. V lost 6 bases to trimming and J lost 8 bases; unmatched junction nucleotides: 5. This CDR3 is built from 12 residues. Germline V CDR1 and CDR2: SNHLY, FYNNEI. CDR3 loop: CASRPDRAEAFF. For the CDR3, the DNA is TGTGCCAGCAGGCCGGACAGGGCGGAAGCTTTCTTT.

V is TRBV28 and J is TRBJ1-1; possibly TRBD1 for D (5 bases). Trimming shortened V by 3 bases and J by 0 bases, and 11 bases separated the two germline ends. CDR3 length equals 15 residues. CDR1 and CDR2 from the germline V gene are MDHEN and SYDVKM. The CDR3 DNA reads TGTGCCAGCAGTTTTCTGGGGCTCATGAACACTGAAGCTTTCTTT. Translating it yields CASSFLGLMNTEAFF. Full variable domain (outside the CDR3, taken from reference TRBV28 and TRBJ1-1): DVKVTQSSRYLVKRTGEKVFLECVQDMDHENMFWYRQDPGLGLRLIYFSYDVKMKEKGDIPEGYSVSREKKERFSLILESASTNQTSMYLCASSFLGLMNTEAFFGQGTRLTVV.